This TCR beta chain comes out of a study of blood T cell repertoires in COVID-19. The repertoire was sequenced with immunoSEQ multiplex PCR; TCRdb's copy has only in-frame clones and lacks some. The profile covers approximately 120,000 clones, with 86% appearing a single time and about 16% taken by the ten largest. This clone was seen many times. This CDR3 is built from 15 residues. V lost 2 bases, J lost 8 bases, and 9 bases stayed unmatched. The germline V gene encodes CDR1 SEHNR and CDR2 FQNEAQ (reference sequence). The chain links TRBV7-9 to TRBJ2-1, with 7 bases aligning to TRBD2. Material for sequencing was peripheral blood. The source is a woman in her 50s who had recovered from COVID-19. The CDR3, as DNA: TGTGCCAGCAGCTTAAGGGGCGGGGGAGGCGATGAGCAGTTCTTC. Encoded protein: CASSLRGGGGDEQFF.